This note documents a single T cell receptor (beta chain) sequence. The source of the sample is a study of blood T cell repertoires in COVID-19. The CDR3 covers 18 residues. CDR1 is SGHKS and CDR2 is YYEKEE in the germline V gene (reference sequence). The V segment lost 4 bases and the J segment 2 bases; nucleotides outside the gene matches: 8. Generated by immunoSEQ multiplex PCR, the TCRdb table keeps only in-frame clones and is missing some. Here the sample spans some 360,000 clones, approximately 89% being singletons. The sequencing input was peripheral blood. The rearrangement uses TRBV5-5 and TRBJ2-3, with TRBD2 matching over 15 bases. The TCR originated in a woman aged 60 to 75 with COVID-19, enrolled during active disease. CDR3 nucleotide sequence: TGTGCCAGCAGCCCACCGGGACTAGCGGGGGGCGTCACAGATACGCAGTATTTT. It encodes CASSPPGLAGGVTDTQYF. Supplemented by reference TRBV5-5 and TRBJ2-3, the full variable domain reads DAGVTQSPTHLIKTRGQQVTLRCSPISGHKSVSWYQQVLGQGPQFIFQYYEKEERGRGNFPDRFSARQFPNYSSELNVNALLLGDSALYLCASSPPGLAGGVTDTQYFGPGTRLTVL.